This T cell receptor beta chain came from a study of molecular identifiers for immune sequencing clone quantification. General study findings and limits: Sizes of clones that are highly expanded could be underestimated (if identical TCR molecules share a barcode). Clones with over 20 RNA copies captured over 98% of effector molecules but under 1% of naive ones. Spiked-in Jurkat TCR RNA corresponding to one cell was reported as detectable against approximately 930,000 naive cells.

TCRdb independently ran MiXCR on the PCR reads; one entry per CDR3 protein. The sample records hundreds of thousands of distinct CDR3 sequences, roughly 23% being singletons. With regard to this clonotype: Its antigen is unidentified. The germline gene is not matched at one end of the junction; a read error may be the cause.

In germline, CDR1 is SGHVS, CDR2 FNYEAQ. The CDR3 spans 14 residues. The rearrangement joins TRBV7-6 to TRBJ1-1; 7 positions match TRBD1. The sequence derives from a human donor in good health. Some libraries in this study had Jurkat cell RNA spiked in. Material: naive CD8+ T cells from blood, with Jurkat cell RNA spiked in. As for subset: FACS-sorted CD8+CD4-CCR7+CD45RA+ naive T cells. Here the CDR3 reads CASSLATGDTEALF. CDR3 DNA: TGTGCCAGCAGCTTAGCTACAGGGGACACTGAAGCTCTCTTT.